The 14 T cell receptor beta chains below were found in one sample sequenced in a study of T-cell memory formation after mild COVID-19. TCRdb redid the calling of the 5' RACE reads with MiXCR, one entry per CDR3 protein. The sample consists of approximately 400,000 distinct CDR3 sequences, roughly 18% of them appearing once. The sample was PBMCs or a T cell subset sorted from them (not recorded which). All receptors come from a young man who had mild COVID-19 (a few samples of this study predate the infection). Cell type and time point are not known.

This clonotype was seen more than once but under ten times. The rearrangement uses TRBV7-3 and TRBJ2-1; no clear D. V was clipped by 4 bases and J by 5 bases, with 9 bases between them. Per the germline V gene, CDR1 is SGHTA and CDR2 is FQGTGA. The CDR3 contains 13 residues. The DNA for the CDR3 is TGTGCCAGCAGCTCCCCGAGACACAATGAGCAGTTCTTC. Translation gives CASSSPRHNEQFF.

This clonotype was counted many times. The rearrangement uses TRBV4-3 and TRBJ2-3, with D unclear. From germline, CDR1 is LGHNA and CDR2 YSLEER. V shed 2 bases and J shed 10 bases, with 22 bases lying between them. The CDR3 runs to 16 residues. The CDR3 loop reads CASSQSVTSGVGPQYF. CDR3 sequence (DNA): TGCGCCAGCAGCCAATCGGTGACCTCTGGCGTCGGCCCGCAGTATTTT.

This clonotype was seen at least ten times. The genes are TRBV7-2 and TRBJ2-1, with D unresolved. This CDR3 spans 12 amino acids. Germline-derived CDR1 and CDR2 are SGHTA and FQGNSA. Trimming removed 2 bases from V and 8 bases from J, with 7 bases in between. The CDR3 spells CASSLHGDEQFF. For the CDR3, the DNA is TGTGCCAGCAGCTTACATGGGGATGAGCAGTTCTTC. Using reference TRBV7-2 and TRBJ2-1 for the parts outside the CDR3, the full variable domain is GAGVSQSPSNKVTEKGKDVELRCDPISGHTALYWYRQSLGQGLEFLIYFQGNSAPDKSGLPSDRFSAERTGGSVSTLTIQRTQQEDSAVYLCASSLHGDEQFFGPGTRLTVL.

This clonotype has more than one count but fewer than ten. The DNA for the CDR3 is TGTGCCAGCGCTAGCGGGGGCATTGGGGATACGCAGTATTTT. Protein: CASASGGIGDTQYF. The rearrangement uses TRBV6-1 and TRBJ2-3; 10 bases map to TRBD2. This CDR3 contains 14 residues. V gave up 8 bases and J gave up 6 bases; unmatched junction bases: 8. The germline CDR1 and CDR2 sequences are MNHNS and SASEGT.

V gene TRBV5-1 combines with J gene TRBJ1-5, with a possible D match to TRBD1 (5 bases). Germline lookup yields CDR1 SGHRS and CDR2 YFSETQ. V was shortened by 3 bases and J by 2 bases, with 15 bases between the two germline ends. The CDR3 spans 16 residues. The chain's CDR3 is CASSSRDPGGNQPQHF. In DNA form, the CDR3 reads TGCGCCAGCAGCTCCCGGGACCCGGGGGGCAATCAGCCCCAGCATTTT.

The chain recombines TRBV29-1 with TRBJ1-1, with D perhaps matching TRBD1 (5 bases). The CDR3 totals 13 residues. Germline V gene sequence: CDR1 SQVTM, CDR2 ANQGSEA. With 2 bases removed from V and 6 bases from J, the gap between germline ends came to 13 bases. The CDR3 DNA follows: TGCAGCGTTGAAACTAGGGGCAGGCCTGAAGCTTTCTTT. It specifies CSVETRGRPEAFF.

The chain has TRBV12-3 or TRBV12-4 and TRBJ2-1, with 8 bases lining up with TRBD2. The junction had 7 bases not matched to a gene; V was cut back by 5 bases and J by 4 bases. The CDR3 loop spans 15 amino acids. The CDR3 nucleotides read TGTGCCAGCAGTCCCGGTGTAGCGGGGTACAATGAGCAGTTCTTC. Translating gives CASSPGVAGYNEQFF.

J is TRBJ2-1 and V is TRBV6-5; 9 positions agree with TRBD2. V lost 4 bases to trimming and J lost 8 bases; unmatched junction nucleotides: 9. In germline, CDR1 is MNHEY, CDR2 SVGAGI. The CDR3 is made up of 15 amino acids. The CDR3 reads CASSWKRGVFDEQFF. CDR3 DNA sequence: TGTGCCAGCAGTTGGAAGCGGGGGGTCTTCGATGAGCAGTTCTTC.

This clonotype was counted only a few times. This sequence joins TRBV20-1 and TRBJ2-1, with D possibly matching TRBD2 (6 bases). From germline, CDR1 is DFQATT and CDR2 SNEGSKA (reference sequence). V was cut by 5 bases and J by 2 bases, with 13 bases left in between. The CDR3 runs 14 residues. The CDR3 DNA reads as TGCAGTGCTGCGGGGCGAGCCACCTACAATGAGCAGTTCTTC. This sequence encodes CSAAGRATYNEQFF.

In this sample, this clonotype turned up a few times. The chain recombines TRBV5-6 with TRBJ1-1; tentative D call: TRBD1 (5 bases). CDR1 and CDR2 from the germline V gene are SGHDT and YYEEEE. The length of the CDR3 is 16 residues. V was cut by 0 bases and J by 4 bases, with 16 bases left in between. The CDR3 is CASSLGQGGLRTEAFF. As DNA, the CDR3 is TGTGCCAGCAGCTTGGGGCAGGGCGGGTTGCGCACTGAAGCTTTCTTT.

The chain couples TRBV7-6 to TRBJ2-1, with 8 bases fitting TRBD1. Germline lookup yields CDR1 SGHVS and CDR2 FNYEAQ. The CDR3 consists of 17 residues. J lost 9 bases, V lost 3 bases, and 16 bases had no gene match. CDR3 nucleotides: TGTGCCAGCAGCTTTACCTTCAGGGGGCCTCGTTTCTCTGAGCAGTTCTTC. Protein product: CASSFTFRGPRFSEQFF.

The chain combines TRBV27 with TRBJ1-1; D may be TRBD1 (5 bases). Germline CDR1 and CDR2: MNHEY and SMNVEV (reference sequence). Trimming took off 7 bases at V and 5 bases at J, with 14 bases between the two ends. The length of the CDR3 is 13 residues. The CDR3 DNA sequence: TGTGCCAGCACCGGGACTCTTATAACTGAAGCTTTCTTT. Translated: CASTGTLITEAFF.

This clonotype turned up a few times. The genes are TRBV28 and TRBJ2-1; a weak D match, TRBD2 (5 bases). The germline V and J ends were trimmed by 3 bases and 4 bases, with 7 bases remaining between them. Germline CDR1 is MDHEN and CDR2 is SYDVKM. The CDR3 sequence is 13 residues long. CDR3 sequence reads: CASSFGVYNEQFF. DNA for the CDR3: TGTGCCAGCAGTTTCGGGGTTTACAATGAGCAGTTCTTC. The variable domain in full, completed from reference TRBV28 and TRBJ2-1, reads DVKVTQSSRYLVKRTGEKVFLECVQDMDHENMFWYRQDPGLGLRLIYFSYDVKMKEKGDIPEGYSVSREKKERFSLILESASTNQTSMYLCASSFGVYNEQFFGPGTRLTVL.

This clonotype was counted a few times. This chain connects TRBV7-2 to TRBJ1-1; D is undetermined. This CDR3 is built from 13 residues. Germline lookup yields CDR1 SGHTA and CDR2 FQGNSA. Deletions cut 4 bases from V and 1 base from J, with 7 bases between. CDR3: CASSYQRNTEAFF. DNA for the CDR3: TGTGCCAGCAGCTATCAGAGGAACACTGAAGCTTTCTTT.